What follows are 26 T cell receptor beta chains derived from one specimen sequenced in a study of radiation and T cells in renal cell carcinoma. Using immunoSEQ multiplex PCR, the repertoire was profiled, and TCRdb retains in-frame clones only, with some absent. The sample holds some 76,000 clones, 82% seen once. The time point is: blood 2 weeks post-SBRT. Treatment here: 15 Gy SBRT to primary tumor, nephrectomy 4 weeks later. The material was blood, obtained from a patient whose treatment included radiotherapy and nephrectomy. The source of these receptors is a man between 60 and 75 years old with renal cell carcinoma.

The chain has TRBV18 and TRBJ1-2; no reliable D call. This CDR3 has 13 amino acids. V shed 1 base and J shed 6 bases, with 9 bases lying between them. Per the germline V gene, CDR1 is KGHSH and CDR2 is LQKENI. The DNA of the CDR3 is TGTGCCAGCTCACCACGTACCCCCGATGGCTACACCTTC. It codes for CASSPRTPDGYTF.

The V and J genes are TRBV5-4 and TRBJ1-4, with TRBD1 matching 9 bases. V shed 0 bases and J 4 bases; nucleotides not matched to a gene: 1. CDR1 is SGHNT, CDR2 YYREEE, per germline (reference sequence). The CDR3 is 15 amino acids. The CDR3 sequence is CASSLATGGNEKLFF. CDR3 nucleotides: TGTGCCAGCAGCTTGGCGACAGGGGGTAATGAAAAACTGTTTTTT.

This clone is labeled as medium-sized. The chain joins TRBV6-5 to TRBJ1-5; weak D call: TRBD1 (6 bases). CDR1 MNHEY and CDR2 SVGAGI come from the germline V gene. V shed 0 bases and J shed 4 bases, with 10 bases lying between them. This CDR3 has 15 amino acids. As DNA, the CDR3 is TGTGCCAGCAGTTACTCCCGGGGGCAAAATCAGCCCCAGCATTTT. As protein: CASSYSRGQNQPQHF.

This clone was found a few times. This rearrangement joins TRBV7-9 to TRBJ1-2, with 7 bases fitting TRBD1. Germline V lookup: CDR1 SEHNR, CDR2 FQNEAQ (reference sequence). This CDR3 region has 18 residues. The V gene end was trimmed by 1 base and the J gene end by 0 bases; junction bases not matched to a gene: 11. CDR3 region: CASSLGFAGGHPNYGYTF. The CDR3, as DNA: TGTGCCAGCAGCTTAGGGTTCGCAGGGGGACATCCTAACTATGGCTACACCTTC.

This chain connects TRBV11-2 to TRBJ2-4; D gene unclear. CDR1 SGHAT and CDR2 FQNNGV come from the germline V gene. The CDR3 has 16 residues. V lost 5 bases and J lost 0, with 14 bases in between. The CDR3 nucleotides read TGTGCCAGCAGCCCCAACTGGGTAGGAGCCAAAAACATTCAGTACTTC. It yields the protein CASSPNWVGAKNIQYF.

The chain carries TRBV7-2 and TRBJ2-7, with D unresolved. With 2 bases removed from V and 7 bases from J, the gap between germline ends came to 12 bases. The CDR3 runs 13 residues. Per germline, CDR1 SGHTA and CDR2 FQGNSA. CDR3 sequence (DNA): TGTGCCAGCAGCTTAAACCCGAGTGGGGAGCAGTACTTC. Translated: CASSLNPSGEQYF.

V and J are TRBV4-1 and TRBJ1-5; TRBD1 might be the D (6 bases). Between the trimmed V and J ends, which lost 4 bases and 4 bases, there was a span of 20 bases. This CDR3 contains 17 residues. Germline V CDR1 and CDR2: MGHRA, YSYEKL. The CDR3 bases are TGCGCCAGCAGCCCCCGGAGGGGCAGGGGTATTAATCAGCCCCAGCATTTT. Translated, it gives CASSPRRGRGINQPQHF.

This sequence joins TRBV7-9 and TRBJ1-1; D may be TRBD1 (6 bases). The germline V gene has CDR1 SEHNR and CDR2 FQNEAQ (reference sequence). The CDR3 totals 15 residues. V dropped 4 bases and J dropped 6 bases, with 18 bases sitting between them. CDR3 sequence reads: CASSSITGTLAEAFF. Written as DNA, the CDR3 is TGTGCCAGCAGCTCCATTACCGGGACACTGGCTGAAGCTTTCTTT.

This clone was seen only a few times. The rearrangement joins TRBV10-3 to TRBJ1-2, with 11 bases identical to TRBD1. The germline gives CDR1 ENHRY, CDR2 SYGVKD. This CDR3 contains 16 residues. Trimming removed 8 bases from V and 5 bases from J; junction bases left unmatched: 13. The CDR3 region is CAIQFPGTGGEYGYTF. The CDR3, as DNA: TGTGCCATCCAATTTCCGGGGACAGGGGGAGAATATGGCTACACCTTC.

This clone was seen a handful of times. The chain is built from TRBV10-3 and TRBJ2-1, with 7 bases fitting TRBD2. The ends lost 6 bases at V and 8 bases at J; junction bases unmatched: 4. The CDR3 runs 12 residues. In germline, CDR1 is ENHRY, CDR2 SYGVKD. The CDR3 is CAISRLADEQFF. CDR3 DNA sequence: TGTGCCATCAGCCGACTAGCTGATGAGCAGTTCTTC.

The rearrangement links TRBV19 to TRBJ2-3; maybe TRBD1 (6 bases). The CDR3 is made up of 15 amino acids. Germline assignment: CDR1 LNHDA and CDR2 SQIVND (reference sequence). Trimming cost V 3 bases and J 0 bases, with 10 bases left between them. CDR3 nucleotides: TGTGCCAGTAGTATTCAGGACAGAAGCACAGATACGCAGTATTTT. Its translation: CASSIQDRSTDTQYF.

The chain has TRBV27 and TRBJ1-1; no clear D gene. V lost 1 base and J 1 base, leaving 7 bases between the germline ends. CDR1 and CDR2 from the germline V gene are MNHEY and SMNVEV (reference sequence). This CDR3 contains 14 residues. In DNA form, the CDR3 reads TGTGCCAGCAGTTTATATAGTGAGAACACTGAAGCTTTCTTT. It encodes CASSLYSENTEAFF.

V and J are TRBV21-1 and TRBJ1-2; the table's D call, TRBD1, was not checked against the DNA. TRBV21-1 is reported as a pseudogene. This CDR3 region has 15 residues. The CDR3 region is CASSKEAGQTYGYTF. The CDR3, as DNA: TGTGCCAGCAGCAAAGAGGCAGGGCAGACCTATGGCTACACCTTC.

This chain's CDR3 is CAISEAAGPSGAFF. In DNA, the CDR3 is TGTGCCATCAGTGAAGCCGCCGGGCCAAGCGGAGCTTTCTTT. The chain joins TRBV10-3 to TRBJ1-1; D unclear. The CDR3 runs to 14 residues. V was trimmed by 3 bases and J by 10 bases, leaving 18 bases between them. Germline V gene sequence: CDR1 ENHRY, CDR2 SYGVKD.

This clone appeared once. The chain recombines TRBV7-9 with TRBJ2-7; D might be TRBD2 (6 bases). Germline lookup yields CDR1 SEHNR and CDR2 FQNEAQ (reference sequence). This CDR3 contains 14 residues. Trimming took 1 base from V and 3 from J, leaving 10 bases between them. The CDR3 coding sequence is TGTGCCAGCAGCTTAGGCGGGATAGTCTACGAGCAGTACTTC. Encoded protein: CASSLGGIVYEQYF.

The chain uses TRBV2 and TRBJ1-2; D unresolved. This CDR3 spans 13 amino acids. Germline CDR1 and CDR2: SNHLY and FYNNEI. Trimming removed 7 bases from V and 9 bases from J, with 18 bases in between. CDR3 region: CASTETRSDSYTF. CDR3 nucleotides: TGTGCCAGCACCGAGACCCGATCTGACAGCTACACCTTC.

This clone was recorded only once. V is TRBV23-1 and J is TRBJ2-7; TRBD1 is a possible D gene (6 bases). TRBV23-1 is an ORF, with its function uncertain. This CDR3 contains 13 residues. Trimming shortened V by 6 bases and J by 5 bases, and 14 bases separated the two germline ends. CDR3 coding DNA: TGCGCCAGCAGATCTACAGGGTCCCACGAGCAGTACTTC. This sequence encodes CASRSTGSHEQYF.

The sample holds a few counts of this clone. The J gene is TRBJ1-4, the V gene TRBV29-1; no firm D call. CDR3 length equals 14 residues. From germline, CDR1 is SQVTM and CDR2 ANQGSEA. The ends were cut back, 3 bases at V and 3 bases at J, with 11 bases in the middle. CDR3 region: CSVELRAANEKLFF. The CDR3 region has the DNA TGCAGCGTTGAGTTGAGGGCGGCTAATGAAAAACTGTTTTTT.

The chain carries TRBV5-6 and TRBJ2-3, with TRBD2 matching over 9 bases. V lost 0 bases, J lost 0 bases, and 2 bases stayed unmatched. Per germline, CDR1 SGHDT and CDR2 YYEEEE. The length of the CDR3 is 16 residues. Here the CDR3 reads CASSLDLAGSTDTQYF. CDR3 DNA: TGTGCCAGCAGCTTGGATCTAGCGGGGAGCACAGATACGCAGTATTTT.

This chain connects TRBV11-2 to TRBJ2-7; D gene uncertain. Germline V gene lookup returns CDR1 SGHAT and CDR2 FQNNGV. V dropped 3 bases and J dropped 1 base, with 13 bases sitting between them. The CDR3 has 15 amino acids. CDR3 sequence: CASSFGRAPSYEQYF. The CDR3 bases are TGTGCCAGCAGCTTCGGAAGGGCCCCTTCCTACGAGCAGTACTTC.

This chain joins TRBV7-9 and TRBJ1-3, with unresolved D. The V gene's germline CDR1 is SEHNR and CDR2 FQNEAQ (reference sequence). Trimming took 11 bases from V and 0 from J, leaving 5 bases between them. This CDR3 comprises 11 residues. This CDR3 reads CAGSSGNTIYF. The CDR3 DNA reads as TGTGCCGGGAGCTCTGGAAACACCATATATTTT. The full variable domain, completed using reference TRBV7-9 and TRBJ1-3, is DTGVSQNPRHKITKRGQNVTFRCDPISEHNRLYWYRQTLGQGPEFLTYFQNEAQLEKSRLLSDRFSAERPKGSFSTLEIQRTEQGDSAMYLCAGSSGNTIYFGEGSWLTVV.

The chain recombines TRBV27 with TRBJ2-2; 8 bases fit TRBD2. Germline V gives CDR1 MNHEY, CDR2 SMNVEV (reference sequence). The V and J ends lost 0 bases and 0 bases, in that order; junction bases with no gene match: 6. The CDR3 runs to 18 residues. For the CDR3, the DNA is TGTGCCAGCAGTTTATCGGGGACTAGTTTCGCGAACACCGGGGAGCTGTTTTTT. This translates into CASSLSGTSFANTGELFF.

The chain couples TRBV4-2 to TRBJ2-1; 7 bases agree with TRBD2. V shed 0 bases and J 7 bases; nucleotides not matched to a gene: 6. The CDR3 has 15 residues. Germline V gene lookup returns CDR1 LGHNA and CDR2 YNFKEQ. CDR3 residues: CASSQENRGGNEQFF. The CDR3 DNA reads as TGTGCCAGCAGCCAAGAGAATAGGGGAGGGAATGAGCAGTTCTTC.

The chain combines TRBV5-6 with TRBJ2-1; no definite D call. V was cut by 6 bases and J by 5 bases, with 9 bases left in between. CDR1 SGHDT and CDR2 YYEEEE come from the germline V gene. The CDR3 covers 12 residues. CDR3 loop: CASTLRNNEQFF. CDR3 sequence (DNA): TGTGCCAGCACTTTACGGAACAATGAGCAGTTCTTC. Full variable domain (remainder filled in from reference TRBV5-6 and TRBJ2-1): DAGVTQSPTHLIKTRGQQVTLRCSPKSGHDTVSWYQQALGQGPQFIFQYYEEEERQRGNFPDRFSGHQFPNYSSELNVNALLLGDSALYLCASTLRNNEQFFGPGTRLTVL.

The V gene is TRBV6-1, the J gene TRBJ2-1; D perhaps matches TRBD1 (5 bases). The germline V gene encodes CDR1 MNHNS and CDR2 SASEGT. V shed 0 bases and J shed 4 bases, with 7 bases lying between them. The CDR3 length is 14 residues. CDR3 sequence reads: CASSEAGQYNEQFF. CDR3 coding DNA: TGTGCCAGCAGTGAAGCGGGGCAGTACAATGAGCAGTTCTTC.

The rearrangement links TRBV6-5 to TRBJ2-1, with D unclear. CDR1 and CDR2 from the germline V gene are MNHEY and SVGAGI. There are 14 residues in the CDR3. The germline V and J ends were trimmed by 0 bases and 4 bases, with 7 bases remaining between them. The DNA of the CDR3 is TGTGCCAGCAGTTACTCGACCGAATACAATGAGCAGTTCTTC. This translates into CASSYSTEYNEQFF.